This T cell receptor (beta chain) was sequenced for a study of T cell responses to AZD1222 COVID-19 vaccine. Study-wide results and caveats: Epitopes outside B.1.351 and B.1.1.7 mutated regions reportedly drew nearly half of spike TCRs. At baseline, just a handful of AZD1222 recipients tested seropositive.

TCRdb keeps only in-frame clones here, not all; method: immunoSEQ multiplex PCR. The sample records about 140,000 clones, just under 95% being singletons. Germline V gene data show CDR1 as MDHEN and CDR2 as SYDVKM. Trimming pared 6 bases from V and 0 bases from J, leaving 9 bases between. The length of the CDR3 is 14 residues. Regarding this clone: Antigen specificity is unknown.

Sequenced material: peripheral blood, taken after recovery from COVID-19. This chain uses TRBV28 with TRBJ1-5; D unclear. This TCR came from an adult who had recovered from COVID-19. The CDR3 is CASRRLNSNQPQHF. The CDR3 DNA is TGTGCCAGCAGGAGGTTGAATAGCAATCAGCCCCAGCATTTT.